Presented here are 19 T cell receptor beta chains from one specimen sequenced in a study of shared clonotypes between healthy human individuals. The table came from immunoSEQ multiplex PCR; TCRdb's copy has only in-frame clones and leaves some out. The data hold over 2 million clones, with about 95% observed a single time. CD45RO negativity and positive selection for CCR7 defined naive CD8 cells, a population that excluded terminally differentiated effector memory CD45RA+ cells. The source material was naive CD8+ T cells sorted from blood. These receptors originate from a man between 18 and 29 years old in good health.

The genes are TRBV15 and TRBJ2-7; D is possibly TRBD1 (6 bases). CDR3 length: 13 amino acids. Trimming took 9 bases from V and 0 from J, leaving 12 bases between them. The germline V gene has CDR1 LNHNV and CDR2 YYDKDF (reference sequence). In DNA, the CDR3 is TGTGCCACGTCGAGGGGGAACTCCTACGAGCAGTACTTC. Protein product: CATSRGNSYEQYF. The full variable domain, in which reference TRBV15 and TRBJ2-7 provide the parts outside the CDR3, is DAMVIQNPRYQVTQFGKPVTLSCSQTLNHNVMYWYQQKSSQAPKLLFHYYDKDFNNEADTPDNFQSRRPNTSFCFLDIRSPGLGDTAMYLCATSRGNSYEQYFGPGTRLTVT.

In this sample, this clone turned up once. CDR3 DNA: TGTGCCAGCAGCTTAGAGGCAGGGATGGTGGACGAGCAGTACTTC. Amino acids: CASSLEAGMVDEQYF. The chain joins TRBV11-2 to TRBJ2-7, with D possibly TRBD1 on 5 matching bases. Looked up from germline, CDR1 is SGHAT and CDR2 is FQNNGV. CDR3 length equals 15 residues. V was trimmed by 0 bases and J by 5 bases, leaving 14 bases between them.

This clone was seen just once. This chain connects TRBV28 to TRBJ1-2; D is perhaps TRBD1 (6 bases). Deletions cut 7 bases from V and 1 base from J, with 19 bases between. The CDR3 is made up of 16 amino acids. Germline CDR1 and CDR2: MDHEN and SYDVKM. This chain's CDR3 is CASTGGAGVFNYGYTF. For the CDR3, the DNA is TGTGCCAGCACCGGGGGGGCAGGGGTCTTTAACTATGGCTACACCTTC.

The V call is TRBV10-3, the J call TRBJ2-7; no definite D call. This CDR3 spans 16 amino acids. V shed 0 bases and J shed 2 bases, with 14 bases lying between them. Germline V gene lookup returns CDR1 ENHRY and CDR2 SYGVKD. The CDR3 reads CAISESKESTAYEQYF. In nucleotides, the CDR3 is TGTGCCATCAGTGAGTCGAAAGAAAGCACAGCCTACGAGCAGTACTTC.

Remarks on this clone: This sample also contains other DNA sequences that code for the same CDR3. The rearrangement links TRBV19 to TRBJ1-1, with D unclear. V was trimmed by 2 bases and J by 1 base, leaving 5 bases between them. Germline CDR1 LNHDA, CDR2 SQIVND (reference sequence). This CDR3 spans 13 amino acids. In DNA, the CDR3 is TGTGCCAGTAGTATAACTGCGAACACTGAAGCTTTCTTT. It specifies CASSITANTEAFF.

This chain links TRBV7-3 with TRBJ2-7; TRBD2 is a possible D gene (6 bases). Germline V gene sequence: CDR1 SGHTA, CDR2 FQGTGA. This CDR3 is built from 14 residues. V lost 3 bases and J lost 2, with 11 bases in between. CDR3 DNA: TGTGCCAGCAGCTTTTTTGGGGGGACCTACGAGCAGTACTTC. Translation gives CASSFFGGTYEQYF.

The chain uses TRBV29-1 and TRBJ2-3; 8 bases agree with TRBD2. The CDR3 runs 16 residues. CDR1 is SQVTM, CDR2 ANQGSEA, per germline. J gave up 0 bases and V 3 bases, and 8 bases lay outside the gene matches. The CDR3 region has the DNA TGCAGCGTTGATTACCCGGGAGGGGCTAGCACAGATACGCAGTATTTT. It yields the protein CSVDYPGGASTDTQYF.

The genes are TRBV11-1 and TRBJ2-2; D gene unclear. Germline CDR1 is SGHAT and CDR2 is FQDESV (reference sequence). Between the trimmed V and J ends, which lost 5 bases and 8 bases, there was a span of 9 bases. The CDR3 runs to 12 residues. The CDR3 DNA follows: TGTGCCAGCAGCCTAAAGGCGGGGGAGCTGTTTTTT. Protein product: CASSLKAGELFF.

This chain links TRBV5-1 with TRBJ1-1, with no clear D. V was shortened by 1 base and J by 1 base, with 20 bases between the two germline ends. The length of the CDR3 is 18 residues. Germline loops: CDR1 SGHRS, CDR2 YFSETQ. CDR3: CASSLTGLTDIGNTEAFF. The CDR3 nucleotides are TGCGCCAGCAGCTTGACCGGACTTACCGATATTGGGAACACTGAAGCTTTCTTT.

The rearrangement uses TRBV30 and TRBJ1-2, with 7 bases fitting TRBD1. CDR1 is GTSNPN, CDR2 SVGIG, per germline (reference sequence). Trimming at V came to 5 bases and at J to 8 bases, leaving 11 bases not matched to a gene. CDR3 length: 13 residues. This chain's CDR3 is CAWEQGRLLGYTF. CDR3 nucleotide sequence: TGTGCCTGGGAACAGGGGAGGCTCTTGGGCTACACCTTC.

This chain uses TRBV29-1 with TRBJ2-7, with D unresolved. This CDR3 contains 10 residues. Germline loops: CDR1 SQVTM, CDR2 ANQGSEA. Trimming pared 6 bases from V and 5 bases from J, leaving 8 bases between. This CDR3 reads CSVTVNEQYF. For the CDR3, the DNA is TGCAGCGTGACCGTGAACGAGCAGTACTTC.

This chain uses TRBV4-3 with TRBJ1-2, with 8 positions matching TRBD1. This CDR3 contains 14 residues. J was trimmed by 6 bases and V by 1 base; bases with no gene match: 4. CDR1 and CDR2 from the germline V gene are LGHNA and YSLEER. CDR3 nucleotides: TGCGCCAGCAGCCAAGGGACAGGGAATCATGGCTACACCTTC. Translation gives CASSQGTGNHGYTF.

The chain uses TRBV20-1 and TRBJ2-5; no firm D call. Gene TRBJ2-7 matches the end of the DNA better, so the J call may be wrong. There are 11 residues in the CDR3. The germline gives CDR1 DFQATT, CDR2 SNEGSKA (reference sequence). The CDR3 sequence: CSASSLGEQYF. For the CDR3, the DNA is TGCAGTGCTAGTAGCCTCGGCGAGCAGTACTTC.

The chain uses TRBV29-1 and TRBJ2-1; D may match TRBD1 or TRBD2 (6 bases each). Looked up from germline, CDR1 is SQVTM and CDR2 is ANQGSEA. The V end was cut by 4 bases, the J end by 4 bases, with 14 bases between. The CDR3 sequence is 14 residues long. The CDR3 nucleotides read TGCAGCGTTGTGGCACAGGGACTGTACAATGAGCAGTTCTTC. Protein product: CSVVAQGLYNEQFF.

This sequence joins TRBV4-3 and TRBJ2-1; D might be TRBD2 (5 bases). Trimming left V 0 bases short and J 5 bases short, with 14 bases between. The CDR3 extends over 16 amino acids. Germline assignment: CDR1 LGHNA and CDR2 YSLEER. CDR3 sequence (DNA): TGCGCCAGCAGCCAAGATGAGAGAGCGGCAAACAATGAGCAGTTCTTC. It codes for CASSQDERAANNEQFF.

The chain joins TRBV13 to TRBJ2-5; D remains ambiguous. V gave up 1 base and J gave up 0 bases, with 6 bases separating them. Germline values: CDR1 PRHDT, CDR2 FYEKMQ (reference sequence). The length of the CDR3 is 14 residues. CDR3: CASSLEADQETQYF. In DNA, the CDR3 is TGTGCCAGCAGCTTAGAGGCGGACCAAGAGACCCAGTACTTC. Full variable domain (missing parts from reference TRBV13 and TRBJ2-5): AAGVIQSPRHLIKEKRETATLKCYPIPRHDTVYWYQQGPGQDPQFLISFYEKMQSDKGSIPDRFSAQQFSDYHSELNMSSLELGDSALYFCASSLEADQETQYFGPGTRLLVL.

The rearrangement uses TRBV21-1 and TRBJ2-7; whether TRBD2, the table's D call, matches the DNA was not checked. TRBV21-1 represents a pseudogene. The CDR3 contains 17 residues. The CDR3 region is CASSKDEWTRPSYEQYF. The CDR3 DNA follows: TGTGCCAGCAGCAAAGATGAATGGACTAGACCTTCATACGAGCAGTACTTC.

This chain joins TRBV28 and TRBJ2-3; TRBD1 agrees at 9 bases. This CDR3 contains 17 residues. Germline trimming cut 3 bases from V and 2 bases from J; bases unmatched to any gene: 9. Germline CDR1 MDHEN, CDR2 SYDVKM. CDR3 in amino acids: CASSFPGTGLTTDTQYF. DNA of the CDR3: TGTGCCAGCAGTTTTCCCGGGACAGGGCTTACCACAGATACGCAGTATTTT.

This chain uses TRBV4-1 with TRBJ2-1; D possibly matches TRBD1 or TRBD2 (5 bases each). Germline lookup yields CDR1 MGHRA and CDR2 YSYEKL. Trimming took off 4 bases at V and 2 bases at J, with 15 bases between the two ends. The length of the CDR3 is 16 residues. The CDR3 here is CASSLSPQGAYNEQFF. The CDR3, as DNA: TGCGCCAGCAGCCTAAGCCCCCAGGGAGCCTACAATGAGCAGTTCTTC.